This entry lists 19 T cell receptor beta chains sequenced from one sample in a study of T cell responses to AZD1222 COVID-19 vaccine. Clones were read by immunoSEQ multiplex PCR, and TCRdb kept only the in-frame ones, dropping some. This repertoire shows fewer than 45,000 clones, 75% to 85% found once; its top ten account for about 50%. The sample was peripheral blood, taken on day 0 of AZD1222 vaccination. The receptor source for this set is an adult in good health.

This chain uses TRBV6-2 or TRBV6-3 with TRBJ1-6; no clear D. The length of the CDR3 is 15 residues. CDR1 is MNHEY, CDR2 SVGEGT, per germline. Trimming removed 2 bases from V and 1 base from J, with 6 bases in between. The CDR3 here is CASSYEGSYNSPLHF. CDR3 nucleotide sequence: TGTGCCAGCAGTTACGAGGGATCCTATAATTCACCCCTCCACTTT.

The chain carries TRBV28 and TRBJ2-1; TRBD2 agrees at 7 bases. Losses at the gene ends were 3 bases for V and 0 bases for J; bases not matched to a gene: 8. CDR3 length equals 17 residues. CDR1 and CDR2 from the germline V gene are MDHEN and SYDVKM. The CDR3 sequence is CASSFYSSGSSYNEQFF. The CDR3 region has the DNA TGTGCCAGCAGTTTCTACTCTAGCGGAAGCTCCTACAATGAGCAGTTCTTC.

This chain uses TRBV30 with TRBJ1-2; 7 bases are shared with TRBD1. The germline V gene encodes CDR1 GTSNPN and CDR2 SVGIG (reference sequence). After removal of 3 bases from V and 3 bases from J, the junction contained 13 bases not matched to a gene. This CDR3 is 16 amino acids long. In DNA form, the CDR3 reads TGTGCCTGGAGCCTCTTGGGACAGAAAATTTACTATGGCTACACCTTC. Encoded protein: CAWSLLGQKIYYGYTF.

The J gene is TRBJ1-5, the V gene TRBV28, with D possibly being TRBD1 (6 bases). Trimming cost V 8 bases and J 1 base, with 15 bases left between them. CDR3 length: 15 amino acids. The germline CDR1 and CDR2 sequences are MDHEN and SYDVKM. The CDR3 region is CASRRGGESNQPQHF. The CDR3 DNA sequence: TGTGCCAGCCGTAGGGGGGGCGAGAGCAATCAGCCCCAGCATTTT.

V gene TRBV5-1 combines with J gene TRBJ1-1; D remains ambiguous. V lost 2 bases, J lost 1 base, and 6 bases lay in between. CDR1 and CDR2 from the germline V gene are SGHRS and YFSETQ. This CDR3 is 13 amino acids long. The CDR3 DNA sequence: TGCGCCAGCAGCTTTGTGAAGAACACTGAAGCTTTCTTT. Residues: CASSFVKNTEAFF.

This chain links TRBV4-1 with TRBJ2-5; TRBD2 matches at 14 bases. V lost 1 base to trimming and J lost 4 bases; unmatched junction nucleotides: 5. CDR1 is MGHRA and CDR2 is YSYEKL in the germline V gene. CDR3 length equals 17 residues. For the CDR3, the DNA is TGCGCCAGCAGCCAAGGTGGACTAGCGGGAGGTAGAGAGACCCAGTACTTC. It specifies CASSQGGLAGGRETQYF.

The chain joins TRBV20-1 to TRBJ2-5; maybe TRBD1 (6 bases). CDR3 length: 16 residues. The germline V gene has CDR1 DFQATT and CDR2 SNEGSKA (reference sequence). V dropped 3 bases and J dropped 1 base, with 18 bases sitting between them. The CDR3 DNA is TGCAGTGCTAGTGACATAGCCGGGACACCCCAAGAGACCCAGTACTTC. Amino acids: CSASDIAGTPQETQYF.

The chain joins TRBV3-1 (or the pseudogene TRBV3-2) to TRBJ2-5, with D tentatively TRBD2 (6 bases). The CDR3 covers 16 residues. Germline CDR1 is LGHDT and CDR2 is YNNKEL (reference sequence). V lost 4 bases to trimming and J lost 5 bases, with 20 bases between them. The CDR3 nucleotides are TGTGCCAGCAGCCTTCGGGCCCTCGGGAGAATGGAGACCCAGTACTTC. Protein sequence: CASSLRALGRMETQYF.

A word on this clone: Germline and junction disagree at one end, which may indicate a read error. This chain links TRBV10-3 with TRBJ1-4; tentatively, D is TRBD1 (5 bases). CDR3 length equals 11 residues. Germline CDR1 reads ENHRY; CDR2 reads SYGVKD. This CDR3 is CAISGHPLGVF. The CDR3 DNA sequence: TGTGCCATCAGTGGGCATCCCCTGGGGGTTTTT.

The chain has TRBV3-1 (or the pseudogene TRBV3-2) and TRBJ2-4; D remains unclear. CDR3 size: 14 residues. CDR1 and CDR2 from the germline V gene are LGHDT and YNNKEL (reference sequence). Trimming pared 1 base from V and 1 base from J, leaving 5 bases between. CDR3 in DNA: TGTGCCAGCAGCCAAGCAGGCGCCAAAAACATTCAGTACTTC. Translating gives CASSQAGAKNIQYF.

As DNA, the CDR3 is TGTGCCAGCAGTTTGGGACAGGGGAACACTGAAGCTTTCTTT. Amino acid sequence: CASSLGQGNTEAFF. The J gene is TRBJ1-1, the V gene TRBV27, with 9 bases that match TRBD1. V was clipped by 3 bases and J by 1 base; unmatched bases: 0. There are 14 residues in the CDR3. Germline-derived CDR1 and CDR2 are MNHEY and SMNVEV (reference sequence).

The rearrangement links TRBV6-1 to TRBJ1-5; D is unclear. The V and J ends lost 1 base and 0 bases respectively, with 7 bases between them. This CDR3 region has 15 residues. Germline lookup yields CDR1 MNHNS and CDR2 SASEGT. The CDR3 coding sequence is TGTGCCAGCAGTGAAGGTGGCAGTAGCAATCAGCCCCAGCATTTT. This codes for CASSEGGSSNQPQHF.

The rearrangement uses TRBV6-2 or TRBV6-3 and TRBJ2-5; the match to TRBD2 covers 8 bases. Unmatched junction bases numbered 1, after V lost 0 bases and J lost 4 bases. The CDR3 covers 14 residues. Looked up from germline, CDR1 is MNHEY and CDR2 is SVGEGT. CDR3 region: CASSYSSGGETQYF. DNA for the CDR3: TGTGCCAGCAGTTACTCGAGCGGGGGAGAGACCCAGTACTTC.

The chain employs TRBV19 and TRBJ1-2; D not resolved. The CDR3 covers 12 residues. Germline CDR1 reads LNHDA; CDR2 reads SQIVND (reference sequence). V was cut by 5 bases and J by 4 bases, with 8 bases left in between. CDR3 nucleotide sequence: TGTGCCAGTAGTTGGCCAGGCTATGGCTACACCTTC. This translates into CASSWPGYGYTF.

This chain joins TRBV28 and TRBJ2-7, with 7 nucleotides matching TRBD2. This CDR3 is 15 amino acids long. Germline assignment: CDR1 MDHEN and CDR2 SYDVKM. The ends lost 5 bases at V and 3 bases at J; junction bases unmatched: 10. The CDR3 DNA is TGTGCCAGCAGTGTGGGGGAGGGTAGAGGCTACGAGCAGTACTTC. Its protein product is CASSVGEGRGYEQYF.

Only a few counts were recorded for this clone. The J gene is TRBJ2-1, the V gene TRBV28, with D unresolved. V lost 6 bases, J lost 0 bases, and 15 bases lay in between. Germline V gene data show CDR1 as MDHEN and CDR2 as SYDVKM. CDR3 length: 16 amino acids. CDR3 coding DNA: TGTGCCAGCAGCCCCTCGAAGCTCAGCTCCTACAATGAGCAGTTCTTC. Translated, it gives CASSPSKLSSYNEQFF.

The CDR3 is CASSSTPNTEAFF. DNA for the CDR3: TGTGCCAGCAGTTCTACACCGAACACTGAAGCTTTCTTT. The chain carries TRBV27 and TRBJ1-1; no definite D call. Trimming cost V 4 bases and J 1 base, with 7 bases left between them. This CDR3 has 13 amino acids. In germline, CDR1 is MNHEY, CDR2 SMNVEV (reference sequence).

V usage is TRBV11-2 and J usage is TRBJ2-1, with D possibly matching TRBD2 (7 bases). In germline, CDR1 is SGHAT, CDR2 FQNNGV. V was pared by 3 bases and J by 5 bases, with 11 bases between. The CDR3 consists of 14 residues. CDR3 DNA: TGTGCCAGCAGCTTGGGGGGGGGCAACAATGAGCAGTTCTTC. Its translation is CASSLGGGNNEQFF.

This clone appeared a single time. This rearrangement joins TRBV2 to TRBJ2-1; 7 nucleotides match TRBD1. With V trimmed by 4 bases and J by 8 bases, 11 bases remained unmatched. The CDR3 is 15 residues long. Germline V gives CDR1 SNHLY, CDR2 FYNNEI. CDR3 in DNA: TGTGCCAGCAGTGTGTTGAGACAGGGTCTTTATGAGCAGTTCTTC. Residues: CASSVLRQGLYEQFF.